One T cell receptor (beta chain) is described in this entry. Its matching antigen is unknown. The TCRbeta library incorporated unique molecular identifiers. One entry per CDR3 protein, called by TCRdb with MiXCR from the PCR reads. The sample records 120,000 or so distinct CDR3 sequences, roughly 24% being singletons. The sample is drawn from a study of T-cell reconstitution after alpha-beta-depleted transplantation in children. General study results and limits: Reportedly, roughly two months post-transplant, alpha-beta T cells arose from several hundred expanded graft clones. By one year post-transplant, T-cell counts and diversity largely arose from T cells that were newly produced.

The TCR sequence derives from a male patient between 2 and 15 years old who had a stem cell transplant for chronic granulomatous disease, so the T cells may come from the graft donor. The input for sequencing was PBMCs, mostly from graft donor cells, taken 180 days after TCRalphabeta/CD19-depleted stem cell transplant.

CDR3: CSASGTDSYEQYF. For the CDR3, the DNA is TGCAGTGCTTCCGGGACAGACTCCTACGAGCAGTACTTC. J is TRBJ2-7 and V is TRBV20-1, with TRBD1 identical over 7 bases. V was clipped by 5 bases and J by 0 bases; unmatched bases: 4. The germline gives CDR1 DFQATT, CDR2 SNEGSKA (reference sequence). This CDR3 has 13 residues.